Listed here are 30 T cell receptor beta chains from one sample, sequenced in a study of response to subunit inactivated influenza vaccine. TCRdb used MiXCR to reprocess the RT-PCR reads, holding one entry per CDR3 protein. The table has roughly 540,000 distinct CDR3 sequences, approximately 24% seen once. These same records also appear under a second study, on T cells expressing NK-cell markers. Per that paper: Production of TCR beta cDNA relied on 5'RACE template switching with UMIs.

This specimen was CD4+ T cells sorted from PBMCs, taken roughly 13 days after vaccination. The receptors originated from a man aged 50 to 60 who received an inactivated influenza vaccine.

This clonotype was recorded a few times. The chain has TRBV5-1 and TRBJ2-4; TRBD2 matches at 14 bases. The germline gives CDR1 SGHRS, CDR2 YFSETQ. Losses at the gene ends were 4 bases for V and 0 bases for J; bases not matched to a gene: 6. The CDR3 length is 18 residues. The CDR3 spells CASSPGTSGRLAKNIQYF. DNA of the CDR3: TGCGCCAGCAGCCCGGGGACTAGCGGGAGATTAGCCAAAAACATTCAGTACTTC.

There are a few counts of this clonotype. The chain carries TRBV9 and TRBJ2-3; a possible D gene is TRBD1 (6 bases). Germline CDR1 and CDR2: SGDLS and YYNGEE. The V gene lost 6 bases and the J gene lost 4 bases, with 15 bases spanning the gap. The CDR3 spans 14 residues. The CDR3 is CASNQLGAADTQYF. CDR3 nucleotide sequence: TGTGCCAGCAACCAACTGGGGGCGGCAGATACGCAGTATTTT.

This clonotype was found a few times. This rearrangement joins TRBV6-1 to TRBJ2-1; 12 bases match TRBD2. This CDR3 has 12 residues. Germline V lookup: CDR1 MNHNS, CDR2 SASEGT. J lost 15 bases, V lost 4 bases, and 4 bases had no gene match. The CDR3 loop reads CASSGTSGNRFF. In nucleotides, the CDR3 is TGTGCCAGCAGTGGGACTAGCGGGAATCGGTTCTTC.

This clonotype was counted a few times. The chain carries TRBV15 and TRBJ2-1; no reliable D call. Germline assignment: CDR1 LNHNV and CDR2 YYDKDF (reference sequence). The CDR3 is 15 residues long. Trimming took off 1 base at V and 5 bases at J, with 12 bases between the two ends. The CDR3 coding sequence is TGTGCCACCAGCAGAGTAGGGCTAGGAAACAATGAGCAGTTCTTC. Its protein product is CATSRVGLGNNEQFF.

This clonotype was detected only a few times. The V gene is TRBV25-1, the J gene TRBJ1-2; no clear D gene. This CDR3 has 15 residues. The V end lost 0 bases, the J end lost 4 bases, and 12 bases lay between the germline ends. Germline CDR1 is MGHDK and CDR2 is SYGVNS. DNA of the CDR3: TGTGCCAGCAGTGAATATGACCCCCTCCTCTATGGCTACACCTTC. Amino acid sequence: CASSEYDPLLYGYTF.

The V gene is TRBV20-1, the J gene TRBJ2-3; TRBD2 aligns across 8 bases. Germline CDR1 reads DFQATT; CDR2 reads SNEGSKA (reference sequence). The J segment lost 0 bases and the V segment lost 6 bases, leaving 11 bases of the junction unmatched. This CDR3 contains 16 residues. DNA of the CDR3: TGCAGTGCGACGGTAACTAGCGGAGATAGCACAGATACGCAGTATTTT. Translation gives CSATVTSGDSTDTQYF.

The table lists this clonotype with many counts. The rearrangement uses TRBV18 and TRBJ1-1; D call uncertain. V was pared by 2 bases and J by 3 bases, with 7 bases between. This CDR3 is 13 amino acids long. From germline, CDR1 is KGHSH and CDR2 LQKENI. The CDR3 is CASSPFRDTEAFF. CDR3 DNA sequence: TGTGCCAGCTCACCATTTAGGGACACTGAAGCTTTCTTT.

This clonotype was counted only a few times. V is TRBV18 and J is TRBJ1-3; the D is unclear. The length of the CDR3 is 14 residues. CDR1 and CDR2 from the germline V gene are KGHSH and LQKENI. The germline V and J ends were trimmed by 3 bases and 2 bases, with 8 bases remaining between them. CDR3 nucleotides: TGTGCCAGCTCACCTGCGCAAACTGGAAACACCATATATTTT. Translation gives CASSPAQTGNTIYF.

The chain employs TRBV9 and TRBJ2-6; 7 bases align to TRBD1. This CDR3 has 18 residues. Germline assignment: CDR1 SGDLS and CDR2 YYNGEE. Trimming took 2 bases from V and 2 from J; bases not matched to a gene: 10. The CDR3 nucleotides read TGTGCCAGCAGCGTTCACTTTGGAGACAGGGCTGGGGCCAACGTCCTGACTTTC. Its protein product is CASSVHFGDRAGANVLTF.

With regard to this clonotype: This clone may be a read error of a much larger clone one base away. The chain is built from TRBV7-9 and TRBJ2-7; D is undetermined. V was shortened by 5 bases and J by 7 bases, with 9 bases between the two germline ends. Germline loops: CDR1 SEHNR, CDR2 FQNEAQ (reference sequence). CDR3 length: 11 amino acids. The CDR3 sequence: CASSVEREQYF. DNA for the CDR3: TGTGCCAGCAGCGTAGAAAGGGAGCAGTACTTC.

In its sample, this clonotype was seen a few times. The V gene is TRBV6-1, the J gene TRBJ1-4; TRBD1 agrees at 7 bases. Looked up from germline, CDR1 is MNHNS and CDR2 is SASEGT. V was pared by 4 bases and J by 6 bases, with 5 bases of the junction left unmatched. This CDR3 is 14 amino acids long. The CDR3 DNA sequence: TGTGCCAGCAGTGCTAGGGGGCGTCATGAAAAACTGTTTTTT. Its protein product is CASSARGRHEKLFF.

In this sample, this clonotype turned up a few times. For the CDR3, the DNA is TGTGCCAGCAGTTACAGGCAGGGCAAGCCCTACGAGCAGTACTTC. Encoded protein: CASSYRQGKPYEQYF. The chain employs TRBV6-5 and TRBJ2-7; TRBD1 is a possible D gene (5 bases). Trimming removed 2 bases at V and 2 bases at J, with 13 bases between. CDR3 length equals 15 residues. Germline values: CDR1 MNHEY, CDR2 SVGAGI.

The chain couples TRBV12-3 or TRBV12-4 to TRBJ1-1; unclear D gene. V gave up 5 bases and J gave up 5 bases, with 12 bases separating them. This CDR3 is built from 13 residues. DNA for the CDR3: TGTGCCAGCAGTCTACGGAGAGCGACTGAAGCTTTCTTT. It is translated as CASSLRRATEAFF.

This clonotype was found once. The chain couples TRBV4-2 to TRBJ2-3; D perhaps matches TRBD2 (6 bases). CDR1 is LGHNA and CDR2 is YNFKEQ in the germline V gene. CDR3 length: 14 residues. V gave up 4 bases and J gave up 3 bases, with 11 bases separating them. Here the CDR3 reads CASSPKEGTDTQYF. The CDR3 region has the DNA TGTGCCAGCAGCCCCAAGGAGGGGACAGATACGCAGTATTTT.

This clonotype turned up a few times. The chain links TRBV20-1 to TRBJ2-5, with TRBD1 matching over 7 bases. J lost 4 bases, V lost 2 bases, and 10 bases had no gene match. Per the germline V gene, CDR1 is DFQATT and CDR2 is SNEGSKA (reference sequence). This CDR3 region has 15 residues. CDR3 DNA: TGCAGTGCTAGACCTTACGACAGGGTTGGAGAGACCCAGTACTTC. This encodes CSARPYDRVGETQYF.

This sequence joins TRBV20-1 and TRBJ1-1, with unresolved D. The CDR3 totals 14 residues. Germline CDR1 is DFQATT and CDR2 is SNEGSKA (reference sequence). V gave up 3 bases and J gave up 1 base, with 12 bases separating them. In DNA, the CDR3 is TGCAGTGCTAGGGGAGCGGCCGAGAACACTGAAGCTTTCTTT. This codes for CSARGAAENTEAFF.

This clonotype was picked up a small number of times. CDR3 nucleotides: TGTGCCAGCAGCCCGGGGACAGGGAGGAATGAAAAACTGTTTTTT. This translates into CASSPGTGRNEKLFF. This chain uses TRBV5-5 with TRBJ1-4; 9 nucleotides agree with TRBD1. Germline lookup yields CDR1 SGHKS and CDR2 YYEKEE (reference sequence). The length of the CDR3 is 15 residues. Trimming at V came to 4 bases and at J to 5 bases, leaving 6 bases not matched to a gene.

This clonotype was found once. This rearrangement joins TRBV7-2 to TRBJ2-3; 8 bases match TRBD1. This CDR3 is 14 amino acids long. CDR1 and CDR2 from the germline V gene are SGHTA and FQGNSA. V was clipped by 7 bases and J by 2 bases; unmatched bases: 5. The CDR3 spells CASTQDRVTDTQYF. CDR3 DNA sequence: TGTGCCAGCACCCAGGACAGGGTCACAGATACGCAGTATTTT.

The chain has TRBV2 and TRBJ2-5; no firm D call. The CDR3 extends over 13 amino acids. CDR1 and CDR2 (germline): SNHLY, FYNNEI. V lost 4 bases and J lost 0, with 6 bases in between. The CDR3 coding sequence is TGTGCCAGCAGTGCCGGCAACCAAGAGACCCAGTACTTC. Its protein product is CASSAGNQETQYF. The full variable domain, its missing parts supplied by reference TRBV2 and TRBJ2-5, is EPEVTQTPSHQVTQMGQEVILRCVPISNHLYFYWYRQILGQKVEFLVSFYNNEISEKSEIFDDQFSVERPDGSNFTLKIRSTKLEDSAMYFCASSAGNQETQYFGPGTRLLVL.

This clonotype has more than one count but fewer than ten. The J gene is TRBJ2-1, the V gene TRBV7-6; D tentatively fits TRBD1 or TRBD2 (5 bases each). V was pared by 6 bases and J by 6 bases, with 15 bases between. Germline V CDR1 and CDR2: SGHVS, FNYEAQ. The CDR3 spans 14 residues. CDR3 coding DNA: TGTGCCAGCAGGGGGGTCGGCCAGCTCAATGAGCAGTTCTTC. Protein: CASRGVGQLNEQFF.

In this sample, this clonotype turned up a few times. The rearrangement uses TRBV3-1 and TRBJ2-3, with D possibly matching TRBD2 (6 bases). The CDR3 is 18 amino acids. Per the germline V gene, CDR1 is LGHDT and CDR2 is YNNKEL (reference sequence). The V and J ends lost 0 bases and 2 bases respectively, with 18 bases between them. The CDR3 sequence: CASSQDEGLPVNTDTQYF. As DNA, the CDR3 is TGTGCCAGCAGCCAAGATGAGGGACTTCCCGTTAACACAGATACGCAGTATTTT.

This clonotype was counted a single time. The chain combines TRBV7-2 with TRBJ1-5, with D possibly TRBD1 on 5 matching bases. This CDR3 region has 13 residues. With 5 bases removed from V and 4 bases from J, the gap between germline ends came to 9 bases. The germline V gene encodes CDR1 SGHTA and CDR2 FQGNSA. The chain's CDR3 is CASSTGSNQPQHF. CDR3 in DNA: TGTGCCAGCAGCACAGGTTCAAATCAGCCCCAGCATTTT.

This clonotype was counted ten times or more. CDR3 residues: CATCVAGGSYEQYF. The CDR3 region has the DNA TGTGCCACCTGTGTGGCGGGAGGATCCTACGAGCAGTACTTC. This chain links TRBV28 with TRBJ2-7; TRBD2 matches at 8 bases. The CDR3 is made up of 14 amino acids. Looked up from germline, CDR1 is MDHEN and CDR2 is SYDVKM. J lost 1 base, V lost 10 bases, and 9 bases had no gene match.

The gene calls are TRBV5-6 and TRBJ1-1, with TRBD1 as a possible D gene (6 bases). Per germline, CDR1 SGHDT and CDR2 YYEEEE. The V and J ends lost 1 base and 8 bases respectively, with 18 bases between them. The CDR3 covers 15 residues. Here the CDR3 reads CASSLSAGQGIEAFF. The CDR3 DNA follows: TGTGCCAGCAGCTTGAGCGCGGGGCAGGGGATAGAAGCTTTCTTT.

The chain recombines TRBV7-9 with TRBJ1-1; D remains ambiguous. V was shortened by 2 bases and J by 1 base, with 8 bases between the two germline ends. Germline V gene sequence: CDR1 SEHNR, CDR2 FQNEAQ (reference sequence). The CDR3 has 14 amino acids. CDR3: CASSLMTQNTEAFF. DNA for the CDR3: TGTGCCAGCAGCTTAATGACACAGAACACTGAAGCTTTCTTT.

This clonotype was recorded many times. The CDR3 DNA sequence: TGTGCCAGCAGCTTAACCGCTAGCGGACAAGAGACCCAGTACTTC. Protein: CASSLTASGQETQYF. V usage is TRBV7-6 and J usage is TRBJ2-5; TRBD2 matches at 7 bases. The J segment lost 2 bases and the V segment lost 2 bases, leaving 5 bases of the junction unmatched. The CDR3 is 15 amino acids. Germline loops: CDR1 SGHVS, CDR2 FNYEAQ.

The rearrangement joins TRBV6-6 to TRBJ1-5; D remains ambiguous. Germline lookup yields CDR1 MNHNY and CDR2 SVGAGI (reference sequence). The CDR3 is 13 residues long. V was pared by 10 bases and J by 3 bases, with 13 bases between. This chain's CDR3 is CATWRGSNQPQHF. CDR3 nucleotide sequence: TGTGCCACATGGCGGGGATCCAATCAGCCCCAGCATTTT.

This clonotype was recorded many times. The chain uses TRBV5-1 and TRBJ2-1; D call uncertain. Germline assignment: CDR1 SGHRS and CDR2 YFSETQ. The CDR3 has 15 residues. Trimming removed 1 base from V and 4 bases from J, with 12 bases in between. CDR3 bases: TGCGCCAGCAGCTTGCAGTCCCTAGGGTACAATGAGCAGTTCTTC. Translated: CASSLQSLGYNEQFF.

This clonotype was seen many times. This rearrangement joins TRBV4-3 to TRBJ2-3, with 9 bases identical to TRBD1. CDR3 length: 14 amino acids. Germline-derived CDR1 and CDR2 are LGHNA and YSLEER. V was clipped by 4 bases and J by 4 bases; unmatched bases: 3. The CDR3: CASSRDRVPDTQYF. The CDR3 nucleotides are TGCGCCAGCAGCCGGGACAGGGTTCCAGATACGCAGTATTTT.

In this sample, this clonotype turned up a few times. The rearrangement links TRBV6-4 to TRBJ1-5; D is unclear. Germline loops: CDR1 MRHNA, CDR2 SNTAGT. CDR3 length equals 13 residues. Trimming pared 3 bases from V and 11 bases from J, leaving 14 bases between. CDR3 protein: CASSELLGLTQHF. The CDR3 DNA follows: TGTGCCAGCAGTGAGCTACTAGGGTTGACCCAGCATTTT.